This T cell receptor beta chain comes out of a study of vaccination effects on CD4 cells after COVID-19. Overall study findings and caveats: At late timepoints after vaccination, vaccine- and infection-induced clones shrank markedly.

Only in-frame clones appear in the TCRdb table, and some are missing; sequencing was by immunoSEQ multiplex PCR. The table has fewer than 35,000 clones, just over 70% seen once; the top ten hold around 28%. The ends were cut back, 0 bases at V and 3 bases at J, with 13 bases in the middle. The CDR3 runs 15 residues. CDR1 is SGDLS, CDR2 YYNGEE, per germline. Before sequencing took place, the ViraFEST assay used viral peptide pools to expand antigen-specific CD4+ T cells. A roughly 11-day culture period preceded the isolation of CD4+ T cells. Documented for the person is a PCR-confirmed SARS-CoV-2 infection occurring between March and December 2020. About this clone itself: Antigen specificity is unknown.

This sample comprised CD4+ T cells from PBMCs cultured with a peptide pool, obtained before COVID-19 vaccination. The TCR was taken from a human donor who had a prior SARS-CoV-2 infection. The chain recombines TRBV9 with TRBJ2-7; D gene ambiguous. DNA of the CDR3: TGTGCCAGCAGCGTAGCCGCGGCCCGATTCTACGAGCAGTACTTC. It is translated as CASSVAAARFYEQYF.